A single T cell receptor beta chain is shown here with its context. Its antigen target is currently unknown. A junction end diverges from the germline sequence, so it may reflect a read error. This sample is drawn from a study of lymphopenia after photon versus proton radiotherapy (dated by TCRdb to about 2019). With regard to the full study: The study compared the immunological effects of photon versus proton radiation therapy in patients with gastrointestinal tumors who developed high-grade lymphopenia. The study aimed to characterize how the two radiation modalities differ in their impact on the immune system. The cohort included approximately 22 patients with gastrointestinal tumors who developed lymphopenia after receiving either photon or proton therapy. What the authors observed across the whole study: Among patients across the cohort who died, overall survival time showed an inverse correlation with a larger post-nadir drop in TCR diversity. The survival association was examined only in patients who died, and the authors described better survival with proton therapy as a possibility, not as a demonstrated result. During treatment, patients who received photon therapy lost naive T cells and TCR diversity and gained effector/memory populations, whereas patients who received proton therapy remained relatively stable. After the lymphocyte count nadir, photon-treated repertoires showed oligoclonal expansion, especially of CD8+ Temra cells, which drove the drop in diversity.

The library was prepared using the immunoSEQ multiplex PCR assay. T cell repertoires were profiled with deep sequencing of rearranged TCR beta loci together with multiparametric flow cytometry. Sourced from immuneACCESS, this table was stored by TCRdb with only in-frame sequences that have V and J called. A share of the clones is absent; for the studies checked, an unresolved V gene accounts for under half, and the remainder has no known explanation. In all, the sample holds tens of thousands of clones, and roughly 90% of those were seen once. The top ten hold 2.9% of the sample. Sequences were derived from peripheral blood, sampled from a patient treated with photon-based radiotherapy. This sequence originates from an older woman with pancreatic cancer.

CDR3 region: CASSLAGRNEQFF. The DNA is TGTGCCAGCAGTTTAGCGGGACGCAATGAGCAGTTCTTC. The chain is assembled from TRBV11-3 and TRBJ2-1; 8 bases in the middle match TRBD2. In the germline V gene, CDR1 corresponds to SGHNT and CDR2 to YENEEA. The CDR3 has 13 amino acids, counting the end cysteine and phenylalanine. Only the CDR3 portion is preserved as DNA: 39 bases, with reading frame beginning at the first base.